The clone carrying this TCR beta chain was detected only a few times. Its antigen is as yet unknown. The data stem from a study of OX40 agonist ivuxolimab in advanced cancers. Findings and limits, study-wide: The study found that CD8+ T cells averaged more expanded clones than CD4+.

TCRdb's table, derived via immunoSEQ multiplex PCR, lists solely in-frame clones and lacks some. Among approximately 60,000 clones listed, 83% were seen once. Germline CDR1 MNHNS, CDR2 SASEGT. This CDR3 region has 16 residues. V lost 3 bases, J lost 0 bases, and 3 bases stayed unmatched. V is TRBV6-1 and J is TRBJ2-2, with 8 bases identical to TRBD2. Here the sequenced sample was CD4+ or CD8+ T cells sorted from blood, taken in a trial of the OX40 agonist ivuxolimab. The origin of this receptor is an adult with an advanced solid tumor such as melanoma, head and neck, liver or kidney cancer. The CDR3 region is CASSDAGGSNTGELFF. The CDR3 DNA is TGTGCCAGCAGTGATGCGGGAGGCTCGAACACCGGGGAGCTGTTTTTT.